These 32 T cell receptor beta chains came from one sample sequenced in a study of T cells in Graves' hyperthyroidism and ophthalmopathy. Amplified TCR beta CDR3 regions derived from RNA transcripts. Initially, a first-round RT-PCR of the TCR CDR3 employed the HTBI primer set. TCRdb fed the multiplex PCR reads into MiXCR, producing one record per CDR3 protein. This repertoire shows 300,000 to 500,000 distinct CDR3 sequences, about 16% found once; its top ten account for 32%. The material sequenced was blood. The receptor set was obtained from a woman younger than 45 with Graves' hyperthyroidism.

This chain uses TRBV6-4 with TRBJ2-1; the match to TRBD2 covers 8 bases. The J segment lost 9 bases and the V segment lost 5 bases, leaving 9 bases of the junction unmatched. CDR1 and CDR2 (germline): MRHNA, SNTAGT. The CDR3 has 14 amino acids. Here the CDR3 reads CASSMLAGRVEQFF. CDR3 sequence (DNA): TGTGCCAGCAGTATGCTAGCGGGTCGCGTTGAGCAGTTCTTC.

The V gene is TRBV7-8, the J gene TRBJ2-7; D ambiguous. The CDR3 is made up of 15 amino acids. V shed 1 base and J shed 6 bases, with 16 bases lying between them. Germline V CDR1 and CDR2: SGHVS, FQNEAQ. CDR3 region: CASSLGVASGREQYF. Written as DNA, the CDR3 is TGTGCCAGCAGCTTAGGCGTAGCTTCGGGTCGCGAGCAGTACTTC.

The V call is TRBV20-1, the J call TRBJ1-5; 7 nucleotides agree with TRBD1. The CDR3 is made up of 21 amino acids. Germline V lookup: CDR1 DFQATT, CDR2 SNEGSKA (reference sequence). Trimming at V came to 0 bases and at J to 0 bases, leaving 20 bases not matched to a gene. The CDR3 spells CSARDLEIRDSKGGSNQPQHF. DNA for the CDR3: TGCAGTGCTAGAGACCTTGAAATCAGGGACAGTAAGGGAGGTAGCAATCAGCCCCAGCATTTT.

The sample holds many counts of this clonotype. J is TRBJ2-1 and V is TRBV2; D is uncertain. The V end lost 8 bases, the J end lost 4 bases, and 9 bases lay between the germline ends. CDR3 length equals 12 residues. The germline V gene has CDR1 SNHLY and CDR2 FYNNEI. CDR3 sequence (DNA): TGTGCCAGCCTGCAGGAGTACAATGAGCAGTTCTTC. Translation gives CASLQEYNEQFF.

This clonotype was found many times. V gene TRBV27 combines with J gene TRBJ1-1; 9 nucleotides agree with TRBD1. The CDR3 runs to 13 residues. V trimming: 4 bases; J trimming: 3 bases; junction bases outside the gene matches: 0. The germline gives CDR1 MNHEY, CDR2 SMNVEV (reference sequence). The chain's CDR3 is CASSWDRDTEAFF. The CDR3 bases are TGTGCCAGCAGTTGGGACAGGGACACTGAAGCTTTCTTT.

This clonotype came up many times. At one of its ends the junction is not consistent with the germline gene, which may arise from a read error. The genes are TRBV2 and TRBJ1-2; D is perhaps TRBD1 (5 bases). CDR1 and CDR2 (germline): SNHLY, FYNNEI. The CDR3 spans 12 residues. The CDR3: CASREGENGYTF. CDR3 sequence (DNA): TGTGCCAGCAGAGAAGGGGAGAATGGCTACACCTTC.

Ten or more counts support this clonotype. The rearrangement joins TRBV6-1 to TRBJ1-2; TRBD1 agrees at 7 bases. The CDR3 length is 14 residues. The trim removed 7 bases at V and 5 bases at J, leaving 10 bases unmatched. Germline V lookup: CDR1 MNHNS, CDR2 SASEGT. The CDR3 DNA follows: TGTGCCAGCAAACCCTATGGACAGGCATATGGCTACACCTTC. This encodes CASKPYGQAYGYTF.

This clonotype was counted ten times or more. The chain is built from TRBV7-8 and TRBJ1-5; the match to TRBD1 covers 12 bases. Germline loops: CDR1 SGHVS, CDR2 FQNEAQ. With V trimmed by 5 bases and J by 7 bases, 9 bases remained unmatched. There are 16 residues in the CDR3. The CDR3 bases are TGTGCCAGCAGCCCATGGGGACAGGGGGCTAAGCAGCCCCAGCATTTT. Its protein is CASSPWGQGAKQPQHF.

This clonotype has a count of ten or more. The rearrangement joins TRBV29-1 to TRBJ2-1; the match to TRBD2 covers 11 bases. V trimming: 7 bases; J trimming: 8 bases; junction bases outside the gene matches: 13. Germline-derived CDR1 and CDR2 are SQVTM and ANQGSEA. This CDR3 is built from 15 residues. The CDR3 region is CSALAGGGFVDEQFF. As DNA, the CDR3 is TGCAGCGCTCTAGCGGGAGGAGGTTTTGTGGATGAGCAGTTCTTC.

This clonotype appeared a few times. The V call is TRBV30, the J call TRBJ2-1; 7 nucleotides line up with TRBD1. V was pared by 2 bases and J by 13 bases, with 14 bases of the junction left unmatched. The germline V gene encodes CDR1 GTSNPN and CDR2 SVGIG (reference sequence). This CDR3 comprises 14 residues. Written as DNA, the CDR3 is TGTGCCTGGAGTAGCCACCGACAGGGCGCGGGCCAGTTCTTC. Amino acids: CAWSSHRQGAGQFF.

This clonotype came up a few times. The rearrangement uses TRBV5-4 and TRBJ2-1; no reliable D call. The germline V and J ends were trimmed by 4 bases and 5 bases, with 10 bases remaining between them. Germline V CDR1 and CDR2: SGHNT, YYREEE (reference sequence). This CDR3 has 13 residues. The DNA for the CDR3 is TGTGCCAGCAGCCCAAACTCGAACAATGAGCAGTTCTTC. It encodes CASSPNSNNEQFF.

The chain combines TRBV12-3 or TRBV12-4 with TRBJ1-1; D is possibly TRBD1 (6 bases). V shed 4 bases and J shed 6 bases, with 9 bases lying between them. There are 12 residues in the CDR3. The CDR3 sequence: CASSSGAPEAFF. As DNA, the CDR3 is TGTGCCAGCAGTTCAGGGGCCCCTGAAGCTTTCTTT.

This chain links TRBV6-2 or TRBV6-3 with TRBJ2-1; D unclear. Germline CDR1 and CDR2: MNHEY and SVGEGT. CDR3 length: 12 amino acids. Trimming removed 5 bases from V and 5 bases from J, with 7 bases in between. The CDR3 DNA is TGTGCCAGCAGTCCCCTGCACAATGAGCAGTTCTTC. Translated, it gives CASSPLHNEQFF.

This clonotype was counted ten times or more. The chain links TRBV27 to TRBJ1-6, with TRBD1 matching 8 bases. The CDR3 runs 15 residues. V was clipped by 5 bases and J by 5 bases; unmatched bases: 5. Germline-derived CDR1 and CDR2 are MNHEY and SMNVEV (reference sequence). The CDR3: CASSLRQGHNSPLHF. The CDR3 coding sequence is TGTGCCAGCAGTCTGCGACAGGGGCATAATTCACCCCTCCACTTT.

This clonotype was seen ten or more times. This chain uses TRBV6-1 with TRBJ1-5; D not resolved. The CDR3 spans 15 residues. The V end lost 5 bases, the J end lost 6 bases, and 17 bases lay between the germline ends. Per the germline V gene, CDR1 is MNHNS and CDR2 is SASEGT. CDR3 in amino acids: CASSSHRGRFQPQHF. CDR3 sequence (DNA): TGTGCCAGCAGTTCCCACAGAGGCCGATTTCAGCCCCAGCATTTT.

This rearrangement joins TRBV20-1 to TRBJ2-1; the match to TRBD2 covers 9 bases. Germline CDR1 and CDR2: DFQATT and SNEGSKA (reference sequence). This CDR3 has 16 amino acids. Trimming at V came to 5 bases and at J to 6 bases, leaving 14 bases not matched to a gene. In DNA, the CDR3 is TGCAGTGCTGACAGCTTTCAGACTAGCGGTACCAATGAGCAGTTCTTC. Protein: CSADSFQTSGTNEQFF.

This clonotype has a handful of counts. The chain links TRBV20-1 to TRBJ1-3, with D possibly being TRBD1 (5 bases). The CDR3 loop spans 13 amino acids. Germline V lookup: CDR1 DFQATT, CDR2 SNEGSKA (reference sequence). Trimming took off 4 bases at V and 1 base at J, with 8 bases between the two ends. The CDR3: CSAKRGSGNTIYF. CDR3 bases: TGCAGTGCTAAGAGGGGATCTGGAAACACCATATATTTT.

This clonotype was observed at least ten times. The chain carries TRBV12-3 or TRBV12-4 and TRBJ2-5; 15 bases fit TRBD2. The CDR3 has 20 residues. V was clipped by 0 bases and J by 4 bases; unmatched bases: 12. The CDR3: CASSLATGTSGRSKGETQYF. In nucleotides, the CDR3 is TGTGCCAGCAGTTTAGCGACCGGGACTAGCGGGAGGTCAAAAGGAGAGACCCAGTACTTC.

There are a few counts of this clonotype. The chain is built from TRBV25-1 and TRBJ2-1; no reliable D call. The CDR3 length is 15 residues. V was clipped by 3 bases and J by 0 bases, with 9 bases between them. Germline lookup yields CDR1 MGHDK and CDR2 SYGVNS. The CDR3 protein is CASSDLEGSYNEQFF. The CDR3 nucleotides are TGTGCCAGCAGTGATCTTGAAGGCTCCTACAATGAGCAGTTCTTC.

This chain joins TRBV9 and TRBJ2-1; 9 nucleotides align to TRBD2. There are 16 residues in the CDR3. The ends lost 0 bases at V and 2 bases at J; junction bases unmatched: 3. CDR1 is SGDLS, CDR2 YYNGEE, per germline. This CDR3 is CASSVGGGGAYNEQFF. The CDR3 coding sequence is TGTGCCAGCAGCGTAGGCGGGGGGGGAGCCTACAATGAGCAGTTCTTC.

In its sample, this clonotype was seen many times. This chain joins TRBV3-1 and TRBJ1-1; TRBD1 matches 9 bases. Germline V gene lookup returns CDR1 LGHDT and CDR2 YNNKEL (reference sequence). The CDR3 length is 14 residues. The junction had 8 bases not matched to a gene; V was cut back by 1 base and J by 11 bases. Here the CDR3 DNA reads TGTGCCAGCAGCCAAGGGACAGGGGAGAATGGGGCTTTCTTT. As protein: CASSQGTGENGAFF.

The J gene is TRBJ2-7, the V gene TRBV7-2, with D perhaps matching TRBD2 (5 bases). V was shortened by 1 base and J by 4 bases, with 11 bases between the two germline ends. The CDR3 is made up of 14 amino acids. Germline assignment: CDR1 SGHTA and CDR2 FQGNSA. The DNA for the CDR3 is TGTGCCAGCAGCTTAGTTGCTAGCATGTACGAGCAGTACTTC. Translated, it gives CASSLVASMYEQYF.

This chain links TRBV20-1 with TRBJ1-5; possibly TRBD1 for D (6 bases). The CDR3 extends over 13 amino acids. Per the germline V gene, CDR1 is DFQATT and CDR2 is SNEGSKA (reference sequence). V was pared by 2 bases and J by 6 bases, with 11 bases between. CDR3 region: CSARRGLGQPQHF. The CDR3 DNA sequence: TGCAGTGCTAGACGGGGGCTGGGTCAGCCCCAGCATTTT.

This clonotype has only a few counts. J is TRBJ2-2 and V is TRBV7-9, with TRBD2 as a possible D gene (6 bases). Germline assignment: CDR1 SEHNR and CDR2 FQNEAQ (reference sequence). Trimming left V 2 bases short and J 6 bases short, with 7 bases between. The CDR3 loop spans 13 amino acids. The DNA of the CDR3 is TGTGCCAGCAGCTTACGGGGGTCCGGGGAGCTGTTTTTT. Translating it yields CASSLRGSGELFF.

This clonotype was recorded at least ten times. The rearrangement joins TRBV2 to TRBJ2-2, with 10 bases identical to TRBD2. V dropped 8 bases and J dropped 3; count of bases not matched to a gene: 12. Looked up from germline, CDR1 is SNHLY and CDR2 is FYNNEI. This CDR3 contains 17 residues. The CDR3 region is CASGGLLAGTDTGELFF. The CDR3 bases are TGTGCCAGCGGGGGTCTACTAGCGGGAACGGACACCGGGGAGCTGTTTTTT.

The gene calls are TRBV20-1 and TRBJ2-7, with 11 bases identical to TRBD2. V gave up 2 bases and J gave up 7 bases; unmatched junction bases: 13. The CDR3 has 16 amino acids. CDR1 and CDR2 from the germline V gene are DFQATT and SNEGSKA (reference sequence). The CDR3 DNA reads TGCAGTGCTAGATTTAGCGGGAGGGCCCTTCAAGGGGAGCAGTACTTC. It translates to CSARFSGRALQGEQYF.

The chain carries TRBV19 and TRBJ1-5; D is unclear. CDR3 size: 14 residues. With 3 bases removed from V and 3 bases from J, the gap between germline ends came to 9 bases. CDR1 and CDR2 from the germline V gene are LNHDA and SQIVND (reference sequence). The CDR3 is CASSILHPNQPQHF. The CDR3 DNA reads TGTGCCAGTAGTATCCTTCATCCCAATCAGCCCCAGCATTTT.

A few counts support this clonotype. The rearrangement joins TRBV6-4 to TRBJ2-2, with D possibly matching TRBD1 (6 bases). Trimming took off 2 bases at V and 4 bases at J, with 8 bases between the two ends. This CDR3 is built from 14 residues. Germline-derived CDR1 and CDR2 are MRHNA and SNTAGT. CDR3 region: CASSDGGGTGELFF. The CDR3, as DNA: TGTGCCAGCAGTGACGGGGGCGGCACCGGGGAGCTGTTTTTT.

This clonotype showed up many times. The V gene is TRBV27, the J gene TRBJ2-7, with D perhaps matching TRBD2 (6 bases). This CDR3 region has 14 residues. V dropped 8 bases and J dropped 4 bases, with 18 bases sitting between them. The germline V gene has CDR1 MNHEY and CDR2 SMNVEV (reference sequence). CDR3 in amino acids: CASGLPAGGYEQYF. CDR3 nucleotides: TGTGCCAGCGGTCTCCCAGCGGGTGGGTACGAGCAGTACTTC.

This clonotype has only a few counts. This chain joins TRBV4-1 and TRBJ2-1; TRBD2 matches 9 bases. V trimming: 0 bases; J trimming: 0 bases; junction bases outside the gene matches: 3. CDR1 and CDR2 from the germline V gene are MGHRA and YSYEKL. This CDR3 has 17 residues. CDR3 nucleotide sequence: TGCGCCAGCAGCCAAGATAGCGGGAGTGCCTCCTACAATGAGCAGTTCTTC. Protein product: CASSQDSGSASYNEQFF.

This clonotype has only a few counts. CDR3 residues: CASSGTDRATSVAFF. DNA for the CDR3: TGTGCCAGCAGCGGAACTGACCGGGCCACCTCGGTAGCTTTCTTT. The chain links TRBV6-1 to TRBJ1-1; no clear D gene. The germline V gene encodes CDR1 MNHNS and CDR2 SASEGT. The CDR3 sequence is 15 residues long. V shed 6 bases and J shed 10 bases, with 24 bases lying between them.

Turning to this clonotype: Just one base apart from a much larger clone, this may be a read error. CDR3 loop: CASSYSSVKRELFF. The CDR3 bases are TGTGCCAGCAGTTACTCATCCGTAAAGAGGGAGCTGTTTTTT. The chain links TRBV6-2 or TRBV6-3 to TRBJ2-2, with D hard to call. The CDR3 covers 14 residues. V was shortened by 0 bases and J by 9 bases, with 11 bases between the two germline ends. Germline CDR1 reads MNHEY; CDR2 reads SVGEGT.